One sample yielded the 6 T cell receptor beta chains listed below, sequenced in a study of blood T cell repertoires in COVID-19. Profiling relied on immunoSEQ multiplex PCR, and the TCRdb table lists in-frame clones only, not all of them. The sample holds roughly 200,000 clones, about nine tenths seen once. Material for sequencing was PBMCs or T cells enriched from blood (not recorded which). The receptors come from a woman aged 30 to 39 who had recovered from COVID-19.

V and J are TRBV27 and TRBJ1-6, with 8 bases matching TRBD1. Looked up from germline, CDR1 is MNHEY and CDR2 is SMNVEV (reference sequence). V shed 6 bases and J 5 bases; nucleotides not matched to a gene: 3. CDR3 length: 14 amino acids. CDR3 in DNA: TGTGCCAGCAGGAAGACAGGGGATAATTCACCCCTCCACTTT. It specifies CASRKTGDNSPLHF.

The rearrangement joins TRBV15 to TRBJ1-1; perhaps TRBD1 as D (5 bases). The CDR3 loop spans 15 amino acids. V lost 0 bases and J 5 bases, leaving 13 bases between the germline ends. Germline CDR1 is LNHNV and CDR2 is YYDKDF (reference sequence). CDR3 sequence reads: CATSRDQGGSTEAFF. As DNA, the CDR3 is TGTGCCACCAGCAGAGATCAGGGAGGGTCAACTGAAGCTTTCTTT. Together with reference TRBV15 and TRBJ1-1, the CDR3 gives the full variable domain: DAMVIQNPRYQVTQFGKPVTLSCSQTLNHNVMYWYQQKSSQAPKLLFHYYDKDFNNEADTPDNFQSRRPNTSFCFLDIRSPGLGDTAMYLCATSRDQGGSTEAFFGQGTRLTVV.

V usage is TRBV19 and J usage is TRBJ1-6; no clear D. The V gene's germline CDR1 is LNHDA and CDR2 SQIVND (reference sequence). V lost 4 bases and J lost 5, with 3 bases in between. The CDR3 totals 12 residues. The DNA for the CDR3 is TGTGCCAGTAGTACCAATAATTCACCCCTCCACTTT. As protein: CASSTNNSPLHF.

This clone was counted between two and nine times. The chain carries TRBV29-1 and TRBJ1-4, with 7 nucleotides matching TRBD1. The germline gives CDR1 SQVTM, CDR2 ANQGSEA. V dropped 6 bases and J dropped 5; count of bases not matched to a gene: 3. The CDR3 loop spans 12 amino acids. This chain's CDR3 is CSVVTGNEKLFF. CDR3 nucleotides: TGCAGCGTGGTGACAGGGAATGAAAAACTGTTTTTT.

This chain's CDR3 is CASSTRNGENEQYF. The CDR3 region has the DNA TGTGCCAGCAGTACTCGTAACGGTGAGAACGAGCAGTACTTC. The chain links TRBV6-6 to TRBJ2-7; D not resolved. Trimming shortened V by 5 bases and J by 5 bases, and 16 bases separated the two germline ends. This CDR3 spans 14 amino acids. Germline V gene data show CDR1 as MNHNY and CDR2 as SVGAGI (reference sequence).

The rearrangement links TRBV9 to TRBJ1-3, with no clear D. Trimming took 0 bases from V and 4 from J, leaving 11 bases between them. This CDR3 has 15 residues. Germline V CDR1 and CDR2: SGDLS, YYNGEE. CDR3 coding DNA: TGTGCCAGCAGCGTAGCGGCGAGGGAGGGAAACACCATATATTTT. Protein product: CASSVAAREGNTIYF.